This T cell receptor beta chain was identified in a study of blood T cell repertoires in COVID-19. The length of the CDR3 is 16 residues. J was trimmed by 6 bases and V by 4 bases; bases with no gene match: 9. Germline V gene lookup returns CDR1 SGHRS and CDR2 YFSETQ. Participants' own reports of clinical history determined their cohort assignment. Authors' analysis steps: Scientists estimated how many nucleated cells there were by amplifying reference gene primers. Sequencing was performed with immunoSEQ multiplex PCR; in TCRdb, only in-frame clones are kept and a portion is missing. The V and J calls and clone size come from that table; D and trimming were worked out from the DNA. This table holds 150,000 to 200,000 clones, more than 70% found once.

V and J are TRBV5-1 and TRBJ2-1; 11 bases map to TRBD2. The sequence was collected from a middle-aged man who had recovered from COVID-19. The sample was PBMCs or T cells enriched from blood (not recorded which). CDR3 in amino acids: CASSTRSGGVSNEQFF. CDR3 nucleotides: TGCGCCAGCAGCACCCGTAGCGGGGGGGTGTCCAATGAGCAGTTCTTC.